The 21 T cell receptor beta chains presented below share a single source sample, sequenced in a study of blood T cell repertoires in COVID-19. TCRdb keeps only in-frame clones here, not all; method: immunoSEQ multiplex PCR. Altogether around 260,000 clones are present, 85% to 90% being singletons, with the ten largest covering roughly 1.6%. The sample was peripheral blood. The receptor source for this set is a woman aged 40 to 50 who had recovered from COVID-19.

For this clone: This sample also contains other DNA sequences that code for the same CDR3. This rearrangement joins TRBV4-3 to TRBJ2-3; weak D call: TRBD2 (5 bases). The CDR3 runs 14 residues. Germline lookup yields CDR1 LGHNA and CDR2 YSLEER. Trimming pared 0 bases from V and 2 bases from J, leaving 6 bases between. The CDR3 nucleotides read TGCGCCAGCAGCCAAGACGGGAACACAGATACGCAGTATTTT. The encoded protein is CASSQDGNTDTQYF.

This chain uses TRBV6-6 with TRBJ2-7; D uncertain. Trimming took off 5 bases at V and 6 bases at J, with 11 bases between the two ends. The CDR3 is 12 amino acids. In germline, CDR1 is MNHNY, CDR2 SVGAGI (reference sequence). DNA of the CDR3: TGTGCCAGCAGTCGTCCGTCGGGCGAGCAGTACTTC. Translated, it gives CASSRPSGEQYF.

Concerning this clone itself: This sample also contains other DNA sequences that code for the same CDR3. The gene calls are TRBV11-3 and TRBJ2-7; TRBD2 matches 9 bases. The V and J ends lost 3 bases and 6 bases, in that order; junction bases with no gene match: 6. This CDR3 has 14 residues. Germline CDR1 SGHNT, CDR2 YENEEA. The CDR3 region is CASSFSGGIGEQYF. The DNA of the CDR3 is TGTGCCAGCAGCTTTAGCGGGGGAATCGGCGAGCAGTACTTC.

The rearrangement uses TRBV6-6 and TRBJ2-1; 12 bases map to TRBD2. The CDR3 contains 16 residues. The trim removed 6 bases at V and 7 bases at J, leaving 10 bases unmatched. Germline values: CDR1 MNHNY, CDR2 SVGAGI (reference sequence). The CDR3 here is CASSQGLAGSLNEQFF. For the CDR3, the DNA is TGTGCCAGCAGCCAAGGACTAGCGGGGAGTCTTAATGAGCAGTTCTTC.

The chain has TRBV27 and TRBJ1-1; D is unclear. This CDR3 contains 13 residues. In germline, CDR1 is MNHEY, CDR2 SMNVEV (reference sequence). V lost 6 bases and J lost 5, with 13 bases in between. CDR3 sequence (DNA): TGTGCCAGCAGCCGGTTGCGGGTGACTGAAGCTTTCTTT. Protein sequence: CASSRLRVTEAFF.

The rearrangement links TRBV6-5 to TRBJ2-7; D is perhaps TRBD1 (5 bases). The CDR3 covers 14 residues. The germline CDR1 and CDR2 sequences are MNHEY and SVGAGI. Trimming shortened V by 2 bases and J by 3 bases, and 11 bases separated the two germline ends. The CDR3 DNA follows: TGTGCCAGCAGTTACGGGCAGGGCCTCTACGAGCAGTACTTC. This sequence encodes CASSYGQGLYEQYF.

This sequence joins TRBV6-1 and TRBJ2-7; possibly TRBD1 for D (5 bases). The V end was cut by 1 base, the J end by 5 bases, with 15 bases between. From germline, CDR1 is MNHNS and CDR2 SASEGT. This CDR3 has 15 amino acids. The CDR3 DNA is TGTGCCAGCAGTGAAGGGGCAGGGCTTAGCAACGAGCAGTACTTC. It is translated as CASSEGAGLSNEQYF.

The chain employs TRBV27 and TRBJ2-2; tentative D call: TRBD1 (7 bases). The CDR3 extends over 19 amino acids. Trimming left V 3 bases short and J 6 bases short, with 26 bases between. Per the germline V gene, CDR1 is MNHEY and CDR2 is SMNVEV (reference sequence). For the CDR3, the DNA is TGTGCCAGCAGTTTCTTACCCCTCCCGGGGGATCAGGGGGCCGGGGAGCTGTTTTTT. Translated, it gives CASSFLPLPGDQGAGELFF.

There are many counts of this clone. The chain links TRBV29-1 to TRBJ2-3; TRBD2 matches 10 bases. Trimming cost V 2 bases and J 6 bases; bases outside gene matches: 11. Germline CDR1 reads SQVTM; CDR2 reads ANQGSEA. The CDR3 is 16 amino acids. The CDR3 reads CSVEYVAGGARDTQYF. CDR3 nucleotide sequence: TGCAGCGTTGAATACGTAGCGGGGGGAGCTCGGGATACGCAGTATTTT.

This clone has only one observation. The CDR3, as DNA: TGTGCCATCAGTGAAGTAGGGACAGGGACCTCGCCTAGCACAGATACGCAGTATTTT. This translates into CAISEVGTGTSPSTDTQYF. The chain combines TRBV10-3 with TRBJ2-3; the match to TRBD1 covers 9 bases. The germline V gene has CDR1 ENHRY and CDR2 SYGVKD. This CDR3 region has 19 residues. Trimming at V came to 3 bases and at J to 0 bases, leaving 13 bases not matched to a gene.

The genes are TRBV20-1 and TRBJ2-1; maybe TRBD2 (6 bases). Trimming shortened V by 3 bases and J by 9 bases, and 21 bases separated the two germline ends. CDR3 length: 15 residues. CDR1 is DFQATT and CDR2 is SNEGSKA in the germline V gene (reference sequence). Here the CDR3 DNA reads TGCAGTGCTAGTCGTTCGGGGGTGGGTGGAGGTGAGCAGTTCTTC. Translation gives CSASRSGVGGGEQFF.

The genes are TRBV29-1 and TRBJ2-7; tentative D call: TRBD1 (6 bases). V was trimmed by 6 bases and J by 7 bases, leaving 10 bases between them. The germline CDR1 and CDR2 sequences are SQVTM and ANQGSEA. The CDR3 has 10 amino acids. The CDR3 is CSVSTGEQYF. The CDR3 DNA follows: TGCAGCGTATCGACAGGTGAGCAGTACTTC.

The chain uses TRBV21-1 and TRBJ2-5; the table's D call, TRBD2, was not checked against the DNA. With the DNA end fitting TRBJ2-7 better, the J assignment may be wrong. TRBV21-1 is a pseudogene segment. This CDR3 comprises 17 residues. The CDR3 loop is CASSKATSGGPSYEQYF. The CDR3 DNA sequence: TGTGCCAGCAGCAAAGCCACTAGCGGGGGACCTTCCTACGAGCAGTACTTC.

This rearrangement joins TRBV5-1 to TRBJ2-3; no definite D call. The length of the CDR3 is 16 residues. V shed 4 bases and J shed 0 bases, with 15 bases lying between them. Germline CDR1 reads SGHRS; CDR2 reads YFSETQ. Written as DNA, the CDR3 is TGCGCCAGCAGCAGGTCCGCGGCCCCTAGCACAGATACGCAGTATTTT. Protein product: CASSRSAAPSTDTQYF.

The sample holds a few counts of this clone. V is TRBV5-4 and J is TRBJ1-2, with D possibly TRBD1 on 6 matching bases. V shed 4 bases and J shed 2 bases, with 12 bases lying between them. Germline V gene data show CDR1 as SGHNT and CDR2 as YYREEE (reference sequence). This CDR3 comprises 14 residues. The CDR3 region has the DNA TGTGCCAGCAGCAAACAGGGCCAGAACTATGGCTACACCTTC. It yields the protein CASSKQGQNYGYTF.

The rearrangement joins TRBV29-1 to TRBJ2-3; 8 positions agree with TRBD2. The CDR3 is 14 residues long. Germline V gives CDR1 SQVTM, CDR2 ANQGSEA. The V gene end was trimmed by 4 bases and the J gene end by 2 bases; junction bases not matched to a gene: 5. CDR3 residues: CSVGVAGYTDTQYF. In nucleotides, the CDR3 is TGCAGCGTTGGGGTAGCGGGGTACACAGATACGCAGTATTTT.

A remark on this clone: At the DNA level, this CDR3 is encoded by other sequences in the same sample as well. This CDR3 is CASSETGYGYTF. The CDR3 bases are TGTGCCAGCAGTGAAACAGGGTATGGCTACACCTTC. The J gene is TRBJ1-2, the V gene TRBV2, with a tentative D call TRBD1 (6 bases). The CDR3 has 12 amino acids. Between the trimmed V and J ends, which lost 2 bases and 5 bases, there was a span of 6 bases. Germline lookup yields CDR1 SNHLY and CDR2 FYNNEI. The full variable domain, with the rest looked up from reference TRBV2 and TRBJ1-2, is EPEVTQTPSHQVTQMGQEVILRCVPISNHLYFYWYRQILGQKVEFLVSFYNNEISEKSEIFDDQFSVERPDGSNFTLKIRSTKLEDSAMYFCASSETGYGYTFGSGTRLTVV.

This clone showed up just a few times. This chain uses TRBV9 with TRBJ2-3; 8 bases are a match to TRBD1. V trimming: 2 bases; J trimming: 5 bases; junction bases outside the gene matches: 4. CDR1 is SGDLS, CDR2 YYNGEE, per germline. The length of the CDR3 is 14 residues. CDR3 residues: CASSVSGGVDTQYF. CDR3 bases: TGTGCCAGCAGCGTCTCAGGGGGCGTAGATACGCAGTATTTT. Supplemented by reference TRBV9 and TRBJ2-3, the full variable domain reads DSGVTQTPKHLITATGQRVTLRCSPRSGDLSVYWYQQSLDQGLQFLIQYYNGEERAKGNILERFSAQQFPDLHSELNLSSLELGDSALYFCASSVSGGVDTQYFGPGTRLTVL.

V usage is TRBV5-4 and J usage is TRBJ1-2, with D tentatively TRBD1 (5 bases). Per the germline V gene, CDR1 is SGHNT and CDR2 is YYREEE (reference sequence). Trimming shortened V by 2 bases and J by 1 base, and 12 bases separated the two germline ends. The CDR3 spans 15 residues. Written as DNA, the CDR3 is TGTGCCAGCAGCTTAGTAACAGGTTTTAACTATGGCTACACCTTC. This gives the protein CASSLVTGFNYGYTF.

The chain uses TRBV3-1 (or the pseudogene TRBV3-2) and TRBJ1-3, with 8 bases that match TRBD1. The germline CDR1 and CDR2 sequences are LGHDT and YNNKEL (reference sequence). The CDR3 spans 16 residues. After removal of 0 bases from V and 9 bases from J, the junction contained 10 bases not matched to a gene. The CDR3: CASSQDDRGYAGTIYF. The CDR3 nucleotides are TGTGCCAGCAGCCAAGATGACAGGGGTTATGCGGGCACCATATATTTT.

This chain uses TRBV2 with TRBJ2-7, with 11 bases aligning to TRBD2. This CDR3 has 19 residues. V shed 1 base, J shed 5 bases, and the junction held 16 bases outside the gene matches. Germline values: CDR1 SNHLY, CDR2 FYNNEI. The CDR3 region is CASSEGLAGGIIPRHEQYF. CDR3 DNA sequence: TGTGCCAGCAGTGAAGGTCTAGCGGGGGGAATCATCCCTCGCCACGAGCAGTACTTC.